This T cell receptor beta chain derives from a study of blood T cell repertoires in COVID-19. Sequenced by immunoSEQ multiplex PCR; TCRdb stores in-frame clones only, minus some. The repertoire holds 360,000 or so clones, with roughly 86% as singletons. Germline V lookup: CDR1 SEHNR, CDR2 FQNEAQ (reference sequence). This CDR3 spans 15 amino acids. V lost 0 bases to trimming and J lost 0 bases; unmatched junction nucleotides: 0. This receptor was identified in a woman younger than 45 who had recovered from COVID-19. The genes are TRBV7-9 and TRBJ1-1; 8 bases match TRBD1. The sample taken for sequencing was PBMCs or T cells enriched from blood (not recorded which). The CDR3 DNA reads as TGTGCCAGCAGCTTAGCACAGGGGGTGAACACTGAAGCTTTCTTT. Its translation: CASSLAQGVNTEAFF.